The clone carrying this T cell receptor (beta chain) came up a few times. The antigen remains undetermined. Deletions cut 8 bases from V and 7 bases from J, with 15 bases between. Germline CDR1 and CDR2: SNHLY and FYNNEI. The CDR3 has 14 residues. This specimen belongs to a study of beta chain features in type 1 diabetes. Study results and limitations: Researchers reported that naive, central memory and Treg TCRB repertoires appeared more similar in patients than in healthy donors. All four CD4+ subsets from Type 1 diabetes patients carried moderately but significantly shorter TCRB CDR3s.

As every portion of the isolated RNA was reverse transcribed, the sequencing read expressed TCRB transcripts. Method: immunoSEQ multiplex PCR; TCRdb's copy keeps in-frame clones and lacks some. The sample holds around 690,000 clones; around 11% are singletons and the top ten take more than 0.095%. The clonotype was recovered from a man aged 30 to 39 with type 1 diabetes. Source material: naive CD4+ T cells from blood. The J gene is TRBJ1-6, the V gene TRBV2, with D perhaps matching TRBD1 (5 bases). DNA for the CDR3: TGTGCCAGCGGACCCGGACAAAGGAATTCACCCCTCCACTTT. Residues: CASGPGQRNSPLHF.